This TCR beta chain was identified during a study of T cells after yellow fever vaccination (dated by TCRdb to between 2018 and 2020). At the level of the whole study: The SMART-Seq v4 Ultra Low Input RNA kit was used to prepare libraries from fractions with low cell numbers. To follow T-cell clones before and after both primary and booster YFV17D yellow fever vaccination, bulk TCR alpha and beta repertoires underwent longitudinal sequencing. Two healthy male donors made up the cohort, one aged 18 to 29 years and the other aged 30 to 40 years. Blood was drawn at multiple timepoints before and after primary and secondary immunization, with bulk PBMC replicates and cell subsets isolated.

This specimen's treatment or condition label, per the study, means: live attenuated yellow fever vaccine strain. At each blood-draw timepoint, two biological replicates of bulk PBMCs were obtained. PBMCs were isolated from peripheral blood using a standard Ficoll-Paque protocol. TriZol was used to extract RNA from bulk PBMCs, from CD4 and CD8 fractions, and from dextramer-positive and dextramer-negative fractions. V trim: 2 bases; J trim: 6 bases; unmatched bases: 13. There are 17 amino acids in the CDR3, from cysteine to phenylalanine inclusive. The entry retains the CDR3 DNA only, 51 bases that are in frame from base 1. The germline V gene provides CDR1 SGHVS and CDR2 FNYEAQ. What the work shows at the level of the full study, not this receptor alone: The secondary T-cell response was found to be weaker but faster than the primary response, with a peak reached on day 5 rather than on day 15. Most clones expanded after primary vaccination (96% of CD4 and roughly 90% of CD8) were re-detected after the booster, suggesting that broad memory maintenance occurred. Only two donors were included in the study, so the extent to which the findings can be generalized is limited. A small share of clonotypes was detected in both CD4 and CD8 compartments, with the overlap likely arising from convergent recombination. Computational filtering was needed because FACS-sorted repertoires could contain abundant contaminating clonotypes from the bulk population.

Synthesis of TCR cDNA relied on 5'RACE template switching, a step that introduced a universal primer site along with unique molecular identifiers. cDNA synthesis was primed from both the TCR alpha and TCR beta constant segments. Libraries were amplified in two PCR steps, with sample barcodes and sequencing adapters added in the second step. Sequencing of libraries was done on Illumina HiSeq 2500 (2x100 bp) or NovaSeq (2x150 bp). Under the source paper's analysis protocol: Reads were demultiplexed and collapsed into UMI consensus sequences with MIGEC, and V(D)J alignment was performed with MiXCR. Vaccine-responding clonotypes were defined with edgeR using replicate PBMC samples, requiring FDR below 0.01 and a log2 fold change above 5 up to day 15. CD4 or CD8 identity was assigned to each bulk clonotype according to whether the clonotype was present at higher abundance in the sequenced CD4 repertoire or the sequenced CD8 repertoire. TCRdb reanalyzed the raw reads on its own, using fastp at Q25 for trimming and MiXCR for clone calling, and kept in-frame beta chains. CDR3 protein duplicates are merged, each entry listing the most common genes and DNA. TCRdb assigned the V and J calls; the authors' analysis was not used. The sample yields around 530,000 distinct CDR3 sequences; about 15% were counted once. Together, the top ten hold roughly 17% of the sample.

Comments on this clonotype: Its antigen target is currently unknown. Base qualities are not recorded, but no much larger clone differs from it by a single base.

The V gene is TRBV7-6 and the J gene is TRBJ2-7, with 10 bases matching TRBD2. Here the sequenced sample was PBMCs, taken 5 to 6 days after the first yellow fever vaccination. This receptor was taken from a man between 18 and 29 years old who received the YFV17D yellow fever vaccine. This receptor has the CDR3 CASSLIGLAGAGGEQYF. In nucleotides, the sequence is TGTGCCAGCAGCTTAATTGGCCTAGCGGGGGCCGGGGGCGAGCAGTACTTC.